Shown below are 12 T cell receptor beta chains from a single sample sequenced in a study of blood T cell repertoires in COVID-19 (dated by TCRdb to about 2020). The library was generated by the immunoSEQ multiplex PCR assay. TCRdb provides this immuneACCESS table in a form limited to in-frame rearrangements. Some clones are lacking; in checked studies, under half of them reflect an unresolved V gene, and why the rest are absent is not known. For this sample there are about 440,000 clones; approximately 88% appear just once. Approximately 12% of the sample goes to the ten largest clones. Sequencing was done on a sample of peripheral blood. Receptor source: a woman aged 45-59 years with COVID-19, enrolled during active disease.

With regard to this clone: Additional DNA sequences in this sample encode the identical CDR3. The chain recombines TRBV12-3 or TRBV12-4 with TRBJ1-5; D remains ambiguous. CDR3 length: 12 residues. V dropped 3 bases and J dropped 9 bases, with 9 bases sitting between them. CDR3 in DNA: TGTGCCAGCAGTTTGCCAGCAGGGCCCCAGCATTTT. Protein product: CASSLPAGPQHF.

The chain links TRBV10-1 to TRBJ1-1, with D unclear. The CDR3 spans 15 residues. The germline V gene encodes CDR1 WNHNN and CDR2 SYGVQD (reference sequence). Trimming stripped 0 bases from V and 5 bases from J, with 13 bases between. The CDR3 DNA follows: TGCGCCAGCAGTGAGTCTCTCCAGGTCGAAACTGAAGCTTTCTTT. This encodes CASSESLQVETEAFF.

This clone was seen a few times. The chain recombines TRBV6-2 or TRBV6-3 with TRBJ1-5, with D tentatively TRBD1 (6 bases). V lost 2 bases and J 6 bases, leaving 11 bases between the germline ends. Per germline, CDR1 MNHEY and CDR2 SVGEGT. The CDR3 spans 14 residues. The DNA of the CDR3 is TGTGCCAGCAGTTACGGACAGAGGGGTCAGCCCCAGCATTTT. Translating it yields CASSYGQRGQPQHF.

About this clone itself: The same CDR3 is also encoded by other DNA sequences in this sample. The chain employs TRBV4-1 and TRBJ1-2, with D possibly matching TRBD1 (5 bases). The CDR3 contains 14 residues. Per germline, CDR1 MGHRA and CDR2 YSYEKL. Trimming removed 0 bases from V and 5 bases from J, with 10 bases in between. The CDR3 DNA follows: TGCGCCAGCAGCCAAGAACCAGGGCTATATGGCTACACCTTC. This translates into CASSQEPGLYGYTF.

The chain uses TRBV7-9 and TRBJ2-3, with 8 bases aligning to TRBD1. The CDR3 has 17 residues. CDR1 is SEHNR, CDR2 FQNEAQ, per germline (reference sequence). With 6 bases clipped from V and 0 bases from J, the junction kept 11 bases outside the gene matches. DNA for the CDR3: TGTGCCAGCAGAATCAGGACAGGGAATAGGAGCACAGATACGCAGTATTTT. It translates to CASRIRTGNRSTDTQYF.

The J gene is TRBJ1-2, the V gene TRBV3-1 (or the pseudogene TRBV3-2), with D perhaps matching TRBD1 (5 bases). V lost 4 bases to trimming and J lost 8 bases, with 11 bases between them. This CDR3 region has 12 residues. Germline CDR1 reads LGHDT; CDR2 reads YNNKEL (reference sequence). CDR3: CASSPAGNGYTF. The CDR3 DNA sequence: TGTGCCAGCAGCCCCGCAGGGAACGGCTACACCTTC.

The chain is built from TRBV7-9 and TRBJ1-2; D is possibly TRBD1 (6 bases). CDR3 length equals 16 residues. Germline V gene data show CDR1 as SEHNR and CDR2 as FQNEAQ (reference sequence). The germline V and J ends were trimmed by 3 bases and 4 bases, with 18 bases remaining between them. DNA of the CDR3: TGTGCCAGCAGCTTTGGGACATCTGGCTACGTCTATGGCTACACCTTC. Translating it yields CASSFGTSGYVYGYTF.

The chain carries TRBV5-1 and TRBJ1-6, with D maybe TRBD1 (6 bases). This CDR3 is built from 17 residues. Trimming shortened V by 3 bases and J by 2 bases, and 15 bases separated the two germline ends. Germline V gene lookup returns CDR1 SGHRS and CDR2 YFSETQ. The DNA of the CDR3 is TGCGCCAGCAGCTCCGTCCCCGACAGGACCTATAATTCACCCCTCCACTTT. Its protein is CASSSVPDRTYNSPLHF. The full variable domain, in which reference TRBV5-1 and TRBJ1-6 provide the parts outside the CDR3, is KAGVTQTPRYLIKTRGQQVTLSCSPISGHRSVSWYQQTPGQGLQFLFEYFSETQRNKGNFPGRFSGRQFSNSRSEMNVSTLELGDSALYLCASSSVPDRTYNSPLHFGNGTRLTVT.

The table lists this clone with a count of one. This rearrangement joins TRBV2 to TRBJ1-6; TRBD1 aligns across 7 bases. Germline CDR1 and CDR2: SNHLY and FYNNEI. The CDR3 totals 13 residues. Trimming took 10 bases from V and 7 from J; bases not matched to a gene: 7. The CDR3 reads CATWTGQNSPLHF. CDR3 sequence (DNA): TGTGCCACCTGGACAGGTCAAAATTCACCCCTCCACTTT.

The rearrangement links TRBV9 to TRBJ1-2; no definite D call. Trimming pared 0 bases from V and 3 bases from J, leaving 9 bases between. CDR1 is SGDLS and CDR2 is YYNGEE in the germline V gene. The CDR3 loop spans 14 amino acids. The CDR3 sequence: CASSVGRRDYGYTF. In DNA form, the CDR3 reads TGTGCCAGCAGCGTAGGGAGGAGGGACTATGGCTACACCTTC.

The CDR3 sequence: CATSDLSGGGGYTF. The CDR3 nucleotides read TGTGCCACCAGTGATTTGAGCGGCGGGGGTGGCTACACCTTC. This rearrangement joins TRBV24-1 to TRBJ1-2; possible D gene TRBD1, 5 bases. This CDR3 has 14 residues. Trimming stripped 0 bases from V and 7 bases from J, with 11 bases between. Per germline, CDR1 KGHDR and CDR2 SFDVKD.

This clone came up once. The chain uses TRBV2 and TRBJ1-2; no clear D. The V end lost 1 base, the J end lost 8 bases, and 5 bases lay between the germline ends. Germline-derived CDR1 and CDR2 are SNHLY and FYNNEI. The CDR3 sequence is 11 residues long. The CDR3 DNA is TGTGCCAGCAGTGAAGTCTTGGGCTACACCTTC. Its protein is CASSEVLGYTF.